This entry lists 32 T cell receptor beta chains sequenced from one sample in a study of cytomegalovirus exposure and HLA in healthy donors. The study ran its PCR with 60 Vbeta and 13 Jbeta primers. TCRdb's table, derived via immunoSEQ multiplex PCR, lists solely in-frame clones and lacks some. Of roughly 150,000 clones in the sample, approximately 84% were seen once. Sequenced material: PBMCs. Every receptor here comes from a woman between 40 and 50 years old in good health and CMV-seropositive.

Concerning this clone itself: Other DNA sequences of this sample code for an identical CDR3. This chain uses TRBV20-1 with TRBJ2-5; tentative D call: TRBD1 (5 bases). The germline CDR1 and CDR2 sequences are DFQATT and SNEGSKA (reference sequence). The CDR3 is 11 residues long. V lost 5 bases and J 4 bases, leaving 8 bases between the germline ends. The CDR3 sequence: CSAGAGETQYF. In DNA form, the CDR3 reads TGCAGTGCTGGGGCCGGAGAGACCCAGTACTTC.

The gene calls are TRBV7-2 and TRBJ2-1; 11 bases line up with TRBD2. The J segment lost 7 bases and the V segment lost 5 bases, leaving 10 bases of the junction unmatched. The CDR3 runs to 16 residues. CDR1 and CDR2 (germline): SGHTA, FQGNSA. The CDR3 region is CASSRDSGGAWNEQFF. CDR3 DNA: TGTGCCAGCAGCCGGGATAGCGGGGGGGCATGGAATGAGCAGTTCTTC.

The chain uses TRBV11-1 and TRBJ1-1; 9 positions match TRBD1. From germline, CDR1 is SGHAT and CDR2 FQDESV (reference sequence). Trimming took 6 bases from V and 3 from J; bases not matched to a gene: 5. The length of the CDR3 is 14 residues. The CDR3 nucleotides read TGTGCCAGCAGTGCTCGGGACAGGGACACTGAAGCTTTCTTT. Amino acid sequence: CASSARDRDTEAFF.

The gene calls are TRBV7-3 and TRBJ1-5; D might be TRBD1 (5 bases). The CDR3 contains 15 residues. V gave up 0 bases and J gave up 4 bases, with 10 bases separating them. Germline values: CDR1 SGHTA, CDR2 FQGTGA. The CDR3 nucleotides read TGTGCCAGCAGCTTAACAGGGGCGCCTAATCAGCCCCAGCATTTT. Translating it yields CASSLTGAPNQPQHF.

V and J are TRBV6-1 and TRBJ2-3; D perhaps matches TRBD1 (6 bases). This CDR3 spans 15 amino acids. V gave up 3 bases and J gave up 1 base, with 11 bases separating them. Per germline, CDR1 MNHNS and CDR2 SASEGT. This CDR3 reads CASSDVGAGTDTQYF. CDR3 bases: TGTGCCAGCAGTGATGTGGGGGCAGGCACAGATACGCAGTATTTT.

The rearrangement links TRBV6-4 to TRBJ2-5, with D unresolved. The last part of the DNA fits TRBJ2-7 better; the J call may be wrong. Germline lookup yields CDR1 MRHNA and CDR2 SNTAGT. The CDR3 is 12 amino acids. DNA for the CDR3: TGTGCCAGCAGTGACAACAGATACGAGCAGTACTTC. It yields the protein CASSDNRYEQYF.

The rearrangement links TRBV7-9 to TRBJ2-3; 7 bases fit TRBD2. CDR1 and CDR2 (germline): SEHNR, FQNEAQ (reference sequence). The CDR3 is 14 amino acids. Losses at the gene ends were 5 bases for V and 9 bases for J; bases not matched to a gene: 11. CDR3 residues: CASSQDSGAGTQYF. As DNA, the CDR3 is TGTGCCAGCAGCCAAGATTCGGGAGCGGGGACGCAGTATTTT.

This chain connects TRBV28 to TRBJ1-2; the match to TRBD1 covers 7 bases. The CDR3 extends over 14 amino acids. CDR1 and CDR2 from the germline V gene are MDHEN and SYDVKM. V gave up 5 bases and J gave up 2 bases; unmatched junction bases: 5. The CDR3 nucleotides read TGTGCCAGCAGTATCACACAGGGGAACTATGGCTACACCTTC. This codes for CASSITQGNYGYTF.

This chain uses TRBV5-1 with TRBJ2-3; 7 bases are shared with TRBD1. V shed 4 bases and J 0 bases; nucleotides not matched to a gene: 5. The CDR3 length is 15 residues. Germline V gene data show CDR1 as SGHRS and CDR2 as YFSETQ. The CDR3 region has the DNA TGCGCCAGCAGCGCCAGGGGGTCGAGCACAGATACGCAGTATTTT. Amino acids: CASSARGSSTDTQYF. Using reference TRBV5-1 and TRBJ2-3 for the parts outside the CDR3, the full variable domain is KAGVTQTPRYLIKTRGQQVTLSCSPISGHRSVSWYQQTPGQGLQFLFEYFSETQRNKGNFPGRFSGRQFSNSRSEMNVSTLELGDSALYLCASSARGSSTDTQYFGPGTRLTVL.

This chain links TRBV30 with TRBJ1-2; 10 bases match TRBD1. The CDR3 contains 17 residues. V dropped 1 base and J dropped 2; count of bases not matched to a gene: 10. From germline, CDR1 is GTSNPN and CDR2 SVGIG (reference sequence). CDR3 nucleotides: TGTGCCTGGAGTGACCTAGACCCGGGACAGGGGAACTATGGCTACACCTTC. Amino acid sequence: CAWSDLDPGQGNYGYTF.

The rearrangement links TRBV28 to TRBJ2-5; 10 bases align to TRBD1. The CDR3 is 15 residues long. V shed 4 bases, J shed 5 bases, and the junction held 7 bases outside the gene matches. Looked up from germline, CDR1 is MDHEN and CDR2 is SYDVKM. The DNA of the CDR3 is TGTGCCAGCAGTTCTCCGACAGGGGGCGCCGAGACCCAGTACTTC. Its protein is CASSSPTGGAETQYF.

This clone came up a few times. The chain couples TRBV6-4 to TRBJ1-6, with D unresolved. The CDR3 totals 13 residues. CDR1 MRHNA and CDR2 SNTAGT come from the germline V gene. V was pared by 10 bases and J by 7 bases, with 14 bases between. The CDR3 DNA reads TGTGCCACCTCGCAACAGACCAATTCACCCCTCCACTTT. Translated, it gives CATSQQTNSPLHF.

The CDR3 DNA reads as TGTGCCAGCAGTGACGGGCGGGGGCGCACAGATACGCAGTATTTT. Translation gives CASSDGRGRTDTQYF. The V call is TRBV2, the J call TRBJ2-3; D might be TRBD2 (7 bases). Per germline, CDR1 SNHLY and CDR2 FYNNEI. The CDR3 has 15 amino acids. Trimming took 3 bases from V and 1 from J, leaving 11 bases between them.

The CDR3 DNA sequence: TGCGCCAGCAGCCACGCCGGACAGAACTATGGCTACACCTTC. Its translation is CASSHAGQNYGYTF. The rearrangement joins TRBV4-3 to TRBJ1-2; maybe TRBD1 (6 bases). Germline CDR1 LGHNA, CDR2 YSLEER. V shed 3 bases and J shed 2 bases, with 10 bases lying between them. This CDR3 has 14 amino acids.

The chain combines TRBV27 with TRBJ2-1, with 10 positions matching TRBD1. CDR1 and CDR2 from the germline V gene are MNHEY and SMNVEV (reference sequence). V was clipped by 4 bases and J by 8 bases; unmatched bases: 8. The CDR3 has 15 residues. The CDR3 DNA sequence: TGTGCCAGCAGTTACGGGACAGGGGTGATCTATGAGCAGTTCTTC. Its protein is CASSYGTGVIYEQFF.

The chain joins TRBV15 to TRBJ2-5; D gene ambiguous. Trimming removed 3 bases at V and 4 bases at J, with 12 bases between. This CDR3 comprises 14 residues. CDR1 LNHNV and CDR2 YYDKDF come from the germline V gene (reference sequence). CDR3 coding DNA: TGTGCCACCAGCAGTTTTCCTAGGAGAGAGACCCAGTACTTC. Translation gives CATSSFPRRETQYF.

This chain connects TRBV15 to TRBJ1-5, with D perhaps matching TRBD1 (6 bases). Trimming took 4 bases from V and 5 from J, leaving 9 bases between them. Germline V CDR1 and CDR2: LNHNV, YYDKDF (reference sequence). The CDR3 is 13 residues long. The CDR3 nucleotides are TGTGCCACCAGCATGGGGGCCGATCAGCCCCAGCATTTT. Encoded protein: CATSMGADQPQHF.

The rearrangement uses TRBV27 and TRBJ1-5, with D maybe TRBD1 (5 bases). Germline CDR1 reads MNHEY; CDR2 reads SMNVEV (reference sequence). Trimming shortened V by 8 bases and J by 4 bases, and 18 bases separated the two germline ends. The CDR3 has 15 amino acids. The CDR3 DNA follows: TGTGCCAGCCGACCGCGGGGGAGGGCTAATCAGCCCCAGCATTTT. Protein: CASRPRGRANQPQHF.

The chain employs TRBV2 and TRBJ1-2; no reliable D call. In germline, CDR1 is SNHLY, CDR2 FYNNEI. The CDR3 is made up of 14 amino acids. Trimming stripped 1 base from V and 5 bases from J, with 11 bases between. The DNA of the CDR3 is TGTGCCAGCAGTGAAGTGTATTCGGTTTATGGCTACACCTTC. It codes for CASSEVYSVYGYTF.

The V and J genes are TRBV5-1 and TRBJ1-4, with a weak D call TRBD1 (5 bases). Germline CDR1 and CDR2: SGHRS and YFSETQ. V gave up 6 bases and J gave up 0 bases, with 15 bases separating them. CDR3 length equals 16 residues. The CDR3 DNA sequence: TGCGCCAGCACCCTGGGGGGGTCGGCAACTAATGAAAAACTGTTTTTT. Translated: CASTLGGSATNEKLFF.

This chain links TRBV12-5 with TRBJ1-2; 11 bases line up with TRBD1. Germline CDR1 is LGHNT and CDR2 is FRNRAP. V lost 3 bases, J lost 5 bases, and 11 bases stayed unmatched. The CDR3 spans 17 residues. In DNA form, the CDR3 reads TGTGCTAGTGGTTTCGTCACCGGACAGGGGGCGGAATATGGCTACACCTTC. Encoded protein: CASGFVTGQGAEYGYTF.

The chain carries TRBV14 and TRBJ2-7; no definite D call. The CDR3 sequence is 15 residues long. V lost 3 bases to trimming and J lost 7 bases, with 19 bases between them. From germline, CDR1 is SGHDN and CDR2 FVKESK. CDR3 sequence (DNA): TGTGCCAGCAGCCAGTACTCCGGTTCCTCTCGAGAGCAGTACTTC. Its protein is CASSQYSGSSREQYF.

The chain combines TRBV2 with TRBJ1-1; the D gene is possibly TRBD1 (6 bases). Germline CDR1 reads SNHLY; CDR2 reads FYNNEI. CDR3 length: 13 amino acids. The germline V and J ends were trimmed by 4 bases and 4 bases, with 10 bases remaining between them. CDR3 sequence reads: CASSVAGATEAFF. The DNA of the CDR3 is TGTGCCAGCAGTGTAGCGGGGGCCACTGAAGCTTTCTTT.

This clone was counted a single time. The chain combines TRBV21-1 with TRBJ2-6; no DNA check was done on the table's D call, TRBD1. TRBV21-1 is described as a pseudogene. CDR3 length: 19 residues. The CDR3 loop reads CASSKVAAGPSSGANGLTF. The CDR3 DNA follows: TGTGCCAGCAGCAAAGTCGCGGCAGGGCCCAGCTCTGGGGCCAACGGCCTGACTTTC.

The chain joins TRBV4-3 to TRBJ1-2, with TRBD1 matching 9 bases. This CDR3 spans 12 amino acids. CDR1 and CDR2 from the germline V gene are LGHNA and YSLEER. The V and J ends lost 5 bases and 8 bases, in that order; junction bases with no gene match: 3. CDR3 in amino acids: CASSRTGEGYTF. CDR3 coding DNA: TGCGCCAGCAGCAGGACAGGGGAGGGCTACACCTTC.

This chain links TRBV6-4 with TRBJ1-2; D remains unclear. Germline V CDR1 and CDR2: MRHNA, SNTAGT. V shed 2 bases and J shed 3 bases, with 4 bases lying between them. The CDR3 sequence is 12 residues long. The CDR3 bases are TGTGCCAGCAGTGACACGGACTATGGCTACACCTTC. It specifies CASSDTDYGYTF.

This chain joins TRBV6-5 and TRBJ1-1, with 8 bases identical to TRBD1. Germline CDR1 and CDR2: MNHEY and SVGAGI. Trimming at V came to 4 bases and at J to 4 bases, leaving 5 bases not matched to a gene. This CDR3 has 14 residues. CDR3 sequence: CASSSGQGFTEAFF. The CDR3 region has the DNA TGTGCCAGCAGTTCAGGACAGGGTTTCACTGAAGCTTTCTTT.

The chain recombines TRBV5-1 with TRBJ2-7; 16 nucleotides line up with TRBD2. The length of the CDR3 is 17 residues. V trimming: 2 bases; J trimming: 5 bases; junction bases outside the gene matches: 7. Germline V gene sequence: CDR1 SGHRS, CDR2 YFSETQ. CDR3 in DNA: TGCGCCAGCAGCTTCGGGACTAGCGGGGGGGTCCCCCACGAGCAGTACTTC. This gives the protein CASSFGTSGGVPHEQYF.

The chain has TRBV4-3 and TRBJ1-6; TRBD1 aligns across 9 bases. The V gene's germline CDR1 is LGHNA and CDR2 YSLEER. The CDR3 has 16 amino acids. V shed 0 bases, J shed 7 bases, and the junction held 4 bases outside the gene matches. CDR3 protein: CASSQEPGTGNSPLHF. The CDR3 bases are TGCGCCAGCAGCCAAGAGCCCGGGACAGGGAATTCACCCCTCCACTTT.

This clone was observed a single time. The junction and the germline gene differ at one end; a read error may be behind it. The chain links TRBV6-6 to TRBJ1-1, with 8 bases lining up with TRBD1. The CDR3 runs 16 residues. Germline CDR1 MNHNY, CDR2 SVGAGI (reference sequence). CDR3 in DNA: TGTGTCAGCAGTTACTCGCCCGGGACAGGGAACACTGAAGCTTTCTTT. It yields the protein CVSSYSPGTGNTEAFF.

The V gene is TRBV11-1, the J gene TRBJ1-2; 10 bases fit TRBD1. CDR3 length: 16 residues. The V segment lost 1 base and the J segment 3 bases; nucleotides outside the gene matches: 5. Germline assignment: CDR1 SGHAT and CDR2 FQDESV (reference sequence). This chain's CDR3 is CASSLDYGTGDYGYTF. The DNA of the CDR3 is TGTGCCAGCAGCTTAGATTATGGGACAGGGGACTATGGCTACACCTTC.

This clone has only one observation. The J gene is TRBJ2-6, the V gene TRBV5-4; 10 bases fit TRBD2. Germline lookup yields CDR1 SGHNT and CDR2 YYREEE (reference sequence). The CDR3 spans 16 residues. V lost 7 bases, J lost 2 bases, and 6 bases stayed unmatched. The CDR3: CASRAGGFTGANVLTF. The CDR3 DNA reads TGTGCCAGCCGAGCGGGGGGGTTCACTGGGGCCAACGTCCTGACTTTC.